This T cell receptor (beta chain) was observed in a study of shared clonotypes between healthy human individuals. Across the whole study: Researchers drew samples from two women and three men aged 18 to 49.

The material for each subset, its genomic DNA, was split evenly across several immunoSEQ plates. The sequenced material, unsorted PBMC DNA, was run on ten immunoSEQ deep assay plates. Sequencing used immunoSEQ multiplex PCR; TCRdb keeps in-frame clones, though not all of them. This sample yields 450,000 or so clones, of which approximately 77% are seen a single time; around 11% belongs to the top ten. With 11 bases removed from V and 0 bases from J, the gap between germline ends came to 16 bases. The CDR3 extends over 15 amino acids. The germline V gene has CDR1 KGHSH and CDR2 LQKENI. It was 80 million to 90 million PBMCs that unsorted samples used for genomic DNA.

Sequencing was performed on PBMCs. The rearrangement links TRBV18 to TRBJ2-2; TRBD2 might be the D (5 bases). The receptor comes from a woman aged 35 to 49 in good health. Some clones in this sample may be carry-over from other donors' samples. The CDR3: CAASRGHSNTGELFF. CDR3 coding DNA: TGTGCCGCTTCGAGAGGGCACTCGAACACCGGGGAGCTGTTTTTT.